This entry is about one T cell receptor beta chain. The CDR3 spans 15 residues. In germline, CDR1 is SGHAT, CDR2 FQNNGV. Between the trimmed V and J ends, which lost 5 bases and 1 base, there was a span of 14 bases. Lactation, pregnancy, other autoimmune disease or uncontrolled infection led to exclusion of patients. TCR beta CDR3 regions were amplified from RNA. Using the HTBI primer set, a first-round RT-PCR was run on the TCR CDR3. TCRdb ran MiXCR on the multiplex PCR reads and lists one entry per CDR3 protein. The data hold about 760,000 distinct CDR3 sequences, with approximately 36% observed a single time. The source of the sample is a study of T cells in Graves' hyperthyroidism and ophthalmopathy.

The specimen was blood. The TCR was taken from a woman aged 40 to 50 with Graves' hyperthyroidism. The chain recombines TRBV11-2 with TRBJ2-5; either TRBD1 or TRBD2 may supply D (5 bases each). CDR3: CASSPHDGGQETQYF. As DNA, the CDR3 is TGTGCCAGCAGCCCTCACGATGGGGGCCAAGAGACCCAGTACTTC.